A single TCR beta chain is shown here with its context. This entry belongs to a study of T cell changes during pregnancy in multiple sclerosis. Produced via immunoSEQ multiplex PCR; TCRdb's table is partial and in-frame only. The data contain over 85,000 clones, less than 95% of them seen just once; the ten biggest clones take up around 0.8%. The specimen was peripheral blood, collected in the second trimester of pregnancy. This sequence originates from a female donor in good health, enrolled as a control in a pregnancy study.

Here the CDR3 DNA reads TGTGCCAGCGGCTCCGGACATCTAGGAAAACTGTTTTTT. Amino acid sequence: CASGSGHLGKLFF. The chain carries TRBV28 and TRBJ1-4, with D perhaps matching TRBD1 (5 bases). Germline lookup yields CDR1 MDHEN and CDR2 SYDVKM. V lost 8 bases to trimming and J lost 10 bases, with 17 bases between them. This CDR3 region has 13 residues.